Listed below are T cell receptor beta chains from one sample, sequenced in a study of blood T cell repertoires in COVID-19. Profiled with immunoSEQ multiplex PCR; TCRdb holds only in-frame clones, not every one. Of more than 85,000 clones listed, approximately 82% are singletons. Sequencing input: peripheral blood. The receptors originated from a man between 60 and 70 years old with acute or convalescent COVID-19. Each CDR3 is given with its conserved first and last residue. The D gene is left open where the match is weak. Clone sizes are given selectively: once, few, many, or a class where the clone is expanded.

D | J | V | size | DNA | CDR3
TRBD1 | TRBJ2-7 | TRBV6-5 | NA | TGTGCCAGCAGCTCAGGGGGCTTAGCCTACGAGCAGTACTTC | CASSSGGLAYEQYF
NA | TRBJ1-5 | TRBV18 | few | TGTGCCAGCTCACGTCTGAGCAATCAGCCCCAGCATTTT | CASSRLSNQPQHF
NA | TRBJ2-5 | TRBV10-3 | NA | TGTGCCACCTCTGTCCAAGAGACCCAGTACTTC | CATSVQETQYF
NA | TRBJ1-6 | TRBV24-1 | NA | TGTGCCACCAGTGATCCGGGAAGTAATTCACCCCTCCACTTT | CATSDPGSNSPLHF
TRBD2 | TRBJ2-1 | TRBV3-1/TRBV3-2 | NA | TGTGCCAGCAGCCCTTCGGGACTAGCCATTAAGAATGAGCAGTTCTTC | CASSPSGLAIKNEQFF
NA | TRBJ1-2 | TRBV14 | NA | TGTGCCAGCAGCCTCTGGGGCACGTTGAACTATGGCTACACCTTC | CASSLWGTLNYGYTF
TRBD1 | TRBJ1-1 | TRBV15 | NA | TGTGCCACCAGCAGAGATCCAGCAGGGGGCTTCACTGAAGCTTTCTTT | CATSRDPAGGFTEAFF
NA | TRBJ1-6 | TRBV12-5 | NA | TGTGCTAGTGGTTTGGGCTTGGGGGGTAATTCACCCCTCCACTTT | CASGLGLGGNSPLHF
NA | TRBJ1-2 | TRBV5-4 | NA | TGTGCCAGCAGCTGGCAGGGTAGGTATGGCTACACCTTC | CASSWQGRYGYTF
NA | TRBJ2-1 | TRBV5-1 | NA | TGCGCCAGCAGCTCCGGCGGAGGGTACAATGAGCAGTTCTTC | CASSSGGGYNEQFF
NA | TRBJ1-1 | TRBV19 | NA | TGTGCCAGTAGTATGAGGGCTGAAGCTTTCTTT | CASSMRAEAFF
TRBD1 | TRBJ1-5 | TRBV19 | NA | TGTGCCAGTAGTACCGGGACAGCTAAGAGGGAGCCCCAGCATTTT | CASSTGTAKREPQHF
TRBD2 | TRBJ2-1 | TRBV27 | NA | TGTGCCAGCAGTTTCTTCGGGGGGAGCTCCTACAATGAGCAGTTCTTC | CASSFFGGSSYNEQFF
TRBD2 | TRBJ2-1 | TRBV10-1 | NA | TGCGCCAGTAGCGGGAGTAGCGTAGGTGAGCAGTTCTTC | CASSGSSVGEQFF
NA | TRBJ1-2 | TRBV12-2 | NA | TGTGCAAGTCGCTTAGTCAAGAGGGTTTCGTACGGCTACACCTTC | CASRLVKRVSYGYTF
TRBD1 | TRBJ1-2 | TRBV7-8 | NA | TGTGCCAGCAGCTCCCAGACAGGGTCGGTCCTATATGGCTACACCTTC | CASSSQTGSVLYGYTF
TRBD1 | TRBJ1-1 | TRBV2 | NA | TGTGCCAGCACAAGACGGGACAGGGGGCTGAACACTGAAGCTTTCTTT | CASTRRDRGLNTEAFF
NA | TRBJ2-1 | TRBV5-8 | NA | TGTGCCAGCAGCTTACGGAGCTCCTACAATGAGCAGTTCTTC | CASSLRSSYNEQFF